This T cell receptor (beta chain) was observed in a study of shared clonotypes between healthy human individuals. In germline, CDR1 is SEHNR, CDR2 FQNEAQ (reference sequence). The V end lost 5 bases, the J end lost 1 base, and 16 bases lay between the germline ends. The CDR3 runs to 16 residues. TCRdb keeps only in-frame clones here, not all; method: immunoSEQ multiplex PCR. The table lists roughly 2 million clones, 95% of them singletons, with more than 0.1% in the top ten. Sequencing used naive CD4+ T cells sorted from blood. The subset: CD45RA+ positively selected. The rearrangement links TRBV7-9 to TRBJ2-3; the D gene is possibly TRBD2 (6 bases). The source is a young man in good health. The CDR3 region has the DNA TGTGCCAGCAGCCCGGTCGACGCTAGCGGCACAGATACGCAGTATTTT. Amino acid sequence: CASSPVDASGTDTQYF.